This paragraph covers one T cell receptor (beta chain) sequence. The sample belongs to a study of cytomegalovirus exposure and HLA in healthy donors. PCR amplification relied on 60 Vbeta primers (plus 13 Jbeta primers). Here immunoSEQ multiplex PCR was the method, and the copy in TCRdb shows in-frame clones only, minus some. Of 200,000 to 250,000 clones listed, more than 80% were seen once; the top ten hold 2.5% to 3%. This TCR was recovered from a man aged 25 to 45 in good health and CMV-seronegative. Sequenced: PBMCs.

CDR3 DNA: TGTGCCAGCAGCGTAGGGGGGACAGGCAGAGAGACCCAGTACTTC. It yields the protein CASSVGGTGRETQYF. The V gene is TRBV9, the J gene TRBJ2-5; TRBD1 matches at 8 bases. The CDR3 is made up of 15 amino acids. Germline CDR1 is SGDLS and CDR2 is YYNGEE. The V gene end was trimmed by 0 bases and the J gene end by 4 bases; junction bases not matched to a gene: 5.